A selection of T cell receptor beta chains follows, all from one sample in a study of T cell repertoires in cytomegalovirus infection. Using its own MiXCR run on the reads, TCRdb lists one record per CDR3 protein. Of approximately 910,000 distinct CDR3 sequences in the sample, around 29% were seen once. These TCRs are of unknown antigen specificity. The material sequenced was cultured CD8+ T cells from PBMCs, taken from culture after CMV antigen stimulation. These receptors were collected from a human donor in good health (CMV status not recorded). Some clones in this sample may be carry-over from other donors' samples. CDR3s include the opening cysteine and the closing phenylalanine or tryptophan. D genes are given only for firm matches. Clone sizes are given selectively: once, few, many, or a class where the clone is expanded.

abundance	d_gene	v_gene	j_gene	CDR3nt	CDR3aa
few	TRBD1	TRBV7-3	TRBJ2-1	TGTGCCAGCAGGGTAGGGGGACAGCCATTGGATGAGCAGTTCTTC	CASRVGGQPLDEQFF
few	.	TRBV27	TRBJ2-5	TGTGCCAGCAGTTTTAGGGGACGTAGAGCAGAGACCCAGTACTTC	CASSFRGRRAETQYF
.	TRBD2	TRBV11-2	TRBJ2-1	TGTGGGTCAGCGGGGGGATACAATGAGCAGTTCTTC	CGSAGGYNEQFF
.	.	TRBV4-3	TRBJ1-3	TGCGCCAGCAGCCCTTCCCGGGGGTATGGAAACACCATATATTTT	CASSPSRGYGNTIYF
.	TRBD1	TRBV27	TRBJ2-5	TGTGCCAGCAGCTGGACAGGGTGGGAGACCCAGTACTTC	CASSWTGWETQYF
.	TRBD1	TRBV27	TRBJ2-5	TGTGCCAGCTTGGGGGACAGGGGGACCCAGTACTTC	CASLGDRGTQYF
.	.	TRBV7-9	TRBJ1-2	TGTGCCAGCACCGGAGGAGGAGACGCTAACTATGGCTACACCTTC	CASTGGGDANYGYTF
.	.	TRBV29-1	TRBJ2-3	TGCAGCGTTGAGGGATCCTTTTATGGCACAGATACGCAGTATTTT	CSVEGSFYGTDTQYF
few	.	TRBV27	TRBJ2-3	TGTGCCAGCAGTTTCTCTAGTCGCACAGATACGCAGTATTTT	CASSFSSRTDTQYF
.	.	TRBV6-2/TRBV6-3	TRBJ2-2	TGTGCCAGCAACAGACACGGGGCAAGAAAAAACGGGGAGCTGTTTTTT	CASNRHGARKNGELFF
.	.	TRBV20-1	TRBJ1-4	TGCAGTGCTAGAGATTTTCTCGGCCAGGGCCTTGAAAAACTGTTTTTT	CSARDFLGQGLEKLFF
.	TRBD1	TRBV5-1	TRBJ2-7	TGCGTCAGCAGAGGTACGGGTACAGGGGGCCCCTACGAGCAGTACTTC	CVSRGTGTGGPYEQYF
.	.	TRBV7-3	TRBJ2-3	TGTGCCAGCAGCTCCATGCCAGGGGGGAGCACAGATACGCAGTATTTT	CASSSMPGGSTDTQYF
.	.	TRBV6-1	TRBJ2-4	TGTGCCAGCAGTGAGGACGTTTGGGACGGTCAGTACTTC	CASSEDVWDGQYF
few	.	TRBV6-2/TRBV6-3	TRBJ2-2	TGTGCCAGCAGTTGGAGGGCGGTGAACACCGGGGAGCTGTTTTTT	CASSWRAVNTGELFF
few	.	TRBV9	TRBJ2-3	TGTGCCAGCAGCGCAGCCGGCGGGGTGAGCACAGATACGCAGTATTTT	CASSAAGGVSTDTQYF
few	TRBD1	TRBV10-3	TRBJ2-1	TGTGCCATCAGTGTAGTCAGGGGGTCGAATGAGCAGTTCTTC	CAISVVRGSNEQFF
few	TRBD2	TRBV7-9	TRBJ2-1	TGTGCCAGCTATGGGACTAGCGGGGGGAGCTCCTACAATGAGCAGTTCTTC	CASYGTSGGSSYNEQFF
.	TRBD2	TRBV27	TRBJ2-3	TGTGCCAGCAGTATCGGGACTACTTTAGCAGATACGCAGTATTTT	CASSIGTTLADTQYF
.	.	TRBV7-3	TRBJ2-2	TGTGCCAGCAGCTTAGTGCCCCGGCCAAGAACAAACACCGGGGAGCTGTTTTTT	CASSLVPRPRTNTGELFF
.	TRBD2	TRBV6-2/TRBV6-3	TRBJ2-1	TGTGCCAGCAGTCTTGGACTAGCGGGGGACCCCTACAATGAGCAGTTCTTC	CASSLGLAGDPYNEQFF
few	.	TRBV4-3	TRBJ1-1	TGCGCCAGCAGCCAAACCCTGGAGGGAGAGGAAGCTTTCTTT	CASSQTLEGEEAFF
once	.	TRBV9	TRBJ2-7	TGTGCCAGCAGCGTAGGTTACGGATCCTACGAGCAGTACTTC	CASSVGYGSYEQYF
many	TRBD2	TRBV7-2	TRBJ2-3	TGTGCCAGCAGCTTAGCTCAGACTAGCGCCACAGATACGCAGTATTTT	CASSLAQTSATDTQYF
few	.	TRBV2	TRBJ1-1	TGTGCCAGCACCTTACCTTACGGTCACACTGAAGCTTTCTTT	CASTLPYGHTEAFF
few	.	TRBV11-1	TRBJ2-1	TGTGCCAGCACCAAAGGGGGGTGGAGGAGCTCCTACAATGAGCAGTTCTTC	CASTKGGWRSSYNEQFF
.	.	TRBV19	TRBJ2-5	TGTGCCAGTAGCGGGGCGAAAGAGACCCAGTACTTC	CASSGAKETQYF
few	TRBD1	TRBV12-3/TRBV12-4	TRBJ2-3	TGTGCCAGCAGTTCCGCGACAGGGTTGACAGATACGCAGTATTTT	CASSSATGLTDTQYF
.	.	TRBV5-5	TRBJ1-1	TGTGCCAGCAGTTTTTTACGGGGGAACACTGAAGCTTTCTTT	CASSFLRGNTEAFF
many	.	TRBV7-9	TRBJ1-3	TGTGCCAGCAGCCCCCCCGACAGACCTGGAAACACCATATATTTT	CASSPPDRPGNTIYF
few	.	TRBV28	TRBJ2-2	TGTGCCAGCAGTTTATCACCGGCCCGGAGGGAGCTGTTTTTT	CASSLSPARRELFF
.	TRBD2	TRBV19	TRBJ2-3	TGTGCCAGTAGCATGGCGGGGGGAGACACGCAGTATTTT	CASSMAGGDTQYF
.	TRBD1	TRBV19	TRBJ2-2	TGTGCCAGTACCCCTGGACAGGGTTTCGGGGAGCTGTTTTTT	CASTPGQGFGELFF
many	.	TRBV7-6	TRBJ2-1	TGTGCCAGCAGCTTAGTGGGCCGACGAGAGCAGTTCTTC	CASSLVGRREQFF
.	.	TRBV20-1	TRBJ2-7	TGCAGTGCTAGAGAAAGTTATTACGAGCAGTACTTC	CSARESYYEQYF
many	.	TRBV6-5	TRBJ2-1	TGTGCCAGCAGTTACCAGACTAGTAATGCTCCCGAAATGAACAATGAGCAGTTCTTC	CASSYQTSNAPEMNNEQFF
.	TRBD1	TRBV4-1	TRBJ1-4	TGCGCCAGCAGCCGGCCCCCGGGACAGGGTGATGAAAAACTGTTTTTT	CASSRPPGQGDEKLFF
.	TRBD2	TRBV12-3/TRBV12-4	TRBJ2-3	TGTGCCAGCACCTTAGAGAGCGGGGGGCTCGATACGCAGTATTTT	CASTLESGGLDTQYF
once	TRBD1	TRBV12-3/TRBV12-4	TRBJ2-7	TGTGCCAGCAGTTTCGGTACGACAGGGGACGAGCAGTACTTC	CASSFGTTGDEQYF
.	.	TRBV7-9	TRBJ1-6	TGTGCCAGCAGCTTAGTAGCGGTATCGGTGCTTTCACCCCTCCACTTT	CASSLVAVSVLSPLHF
many	.	TRBV18	TRBJ1-1	TGTGCCAGCTCACCAACAGTCATGAACACTGAAGCTTTCTTT	CASSPTVMNTEAFF
.	TRBD2	TRBV4-2	TRBJ2-1	TGTGCCAGCAGCCATACTAGCGGGGGGGCCAGTGAGCAGTTCTTC	CASSHTSGGASEQFF
many	.	TRBV12-3/TRBV12-4	TRBJ2-1	TGTGCCAGCAGTTCCGTCCGGACTCTGGACCATGAGCAGTTCTTC	CASSSVRTLDHEQFF
few	.	TRBV2	TRBJ1-6	TGTGCCAGCAGTGAAAGTGCGGGACTACTGCAAACCCACTTT	CASSESAGLLQTHF
.	.	TRBV5-6	TRBJ1-4	TGTGCCAACAGCTTGGTGCCGGCAACTAATGAAAAACTGTTTTTT	CANSLVPATNEKLFF
.	.	TRBV11-2	TRBJ2-1	TGTGCCAGCAGCTTATGGGACTCCGACCTCTACAATGAGCAGTTCTTC	CASSLWDSDLYNEQFF
once	.	TRBV28	TRBJ1-2	TGTGCCAGCAGACACTTGGGGGGGGAGGGCTACACCTTC	CASRHLGGEGYTF
.	TRBD2	TRBV7-9	TRBJ2-1	TGTGCCAGCAGCTTCAGACGCGAGTCTAGCGGGGGGAAATATGAGCAGTTCTTC	CASSFRRESSGGKYEQFF
many	TRBD1	TRBV7-9	TRBJ1-1	TGTGCCAGCAGCCCACAGGGGACTGAAGCTTTCTTT	CASSPQGTEAFF
.	.	TRBV19	TRBJ1-4	TGTGCCAGTAGTATAGACGACGAAAAACTGTTTTTT	CASSIDDEKLFF
.	.	TRBV2	TRBJ2-3	TGTGTGTCGCGGAGGGAAGATACGCAGTATTTT	CVSRREDTQYF